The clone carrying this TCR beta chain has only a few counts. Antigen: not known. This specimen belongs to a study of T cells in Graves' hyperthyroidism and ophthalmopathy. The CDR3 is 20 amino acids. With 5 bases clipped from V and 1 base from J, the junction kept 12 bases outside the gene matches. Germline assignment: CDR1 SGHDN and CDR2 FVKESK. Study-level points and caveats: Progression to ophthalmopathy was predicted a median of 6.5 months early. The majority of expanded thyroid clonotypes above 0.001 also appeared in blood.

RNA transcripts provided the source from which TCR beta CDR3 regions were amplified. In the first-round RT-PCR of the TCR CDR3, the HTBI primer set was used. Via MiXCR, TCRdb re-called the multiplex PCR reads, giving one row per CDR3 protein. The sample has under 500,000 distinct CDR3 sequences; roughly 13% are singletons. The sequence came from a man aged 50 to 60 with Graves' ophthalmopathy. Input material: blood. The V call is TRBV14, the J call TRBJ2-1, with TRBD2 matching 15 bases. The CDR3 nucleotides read TGTGCCAGCAGCACCAGGACTAGCGGGAGGGCCCAAGTGTCCTACAATGAGCAGTTCTTC. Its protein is CASSTRTSGRAQVSYNEQFF.